This TCR beta chain was sequenced in a study of tumor-infiltrating lymphocytes in primary liver carcinoma. Study-wide background: Those enrolled were patients of both sexes, who were aged 30 to 69 years. Regarding the study as a whole: Against blood, tumors held a significantly higher top-250-clone fraction (p = 0.039). Among the pair types, tumor region pairs showed more overlap than tumor-adjacent and tumor-blood pairs.

TCR beta cDNA was prepared out of roughly 0.45 ug total RNA by means of a constant-region primer. Construction of TCR beta libraries relied on three successive nested multiplex PCR rounds employing slightly modified ARM-PCR. A C-beta reverse primer was combined with TRBV1-TRBV30 forward primers in the first two PCR rounds, and each round had around 11 cycles. TCRdb passed the multiplex PCR reads through MiXCR, listing each CDR3 protein once. This table has more than 95,000 distinct CDR3 sequences, around 64% appearing once. At least ten counts were recorded for this clonotype. What it binds is not known. One junction end does not reproduce the germline sequence, and a read error may be involved. Per germline, CDR1 MNHNS and CDR2 SASEGT. The CDR3 totals 13 residues. Bulk tissue was left unsorted, and RNA and DNA were co-extracted from about 20-30 mg of it. These patients lived with chronic HBV infection and had never been treated.

The genes are TRBV6-1 and TRBJ2-3; unclear D gene. Sequenced material: liver tumor tissue from sampling region 3. Subset reported: tumor region T3, left-lateral pole. This clonotype originated in a woman aged 60-75 years with primary liver carcinoma and hepatitis B virus infection. The CDR3 DNA reads TGTGCCAGCAGCGAAGGTGTGTGGGATACGCAGTATTTT. Its translation is CASSEGVWDTQYF.